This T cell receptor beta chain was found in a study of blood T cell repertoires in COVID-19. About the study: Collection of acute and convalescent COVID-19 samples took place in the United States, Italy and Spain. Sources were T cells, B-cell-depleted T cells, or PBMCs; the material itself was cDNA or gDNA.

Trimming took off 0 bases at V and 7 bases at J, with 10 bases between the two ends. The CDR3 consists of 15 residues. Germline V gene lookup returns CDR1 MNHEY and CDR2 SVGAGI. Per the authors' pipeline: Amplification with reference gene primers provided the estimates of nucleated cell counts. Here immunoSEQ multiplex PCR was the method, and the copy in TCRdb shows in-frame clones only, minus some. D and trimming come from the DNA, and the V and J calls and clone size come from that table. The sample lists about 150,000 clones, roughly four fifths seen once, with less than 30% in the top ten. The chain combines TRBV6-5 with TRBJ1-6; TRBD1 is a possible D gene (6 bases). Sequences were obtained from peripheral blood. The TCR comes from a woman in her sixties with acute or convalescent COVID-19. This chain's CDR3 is CASSYSAGENSPLHF. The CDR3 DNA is TGTGCCAGCAGTTACTCGGCAGGGGAAAATTCACCCCTCCACTTT.